The clone carrying this TCR beta chain was counted between two and nine times. J was trimmed by 5 bases and V by 1 base; bases with no gene match: 3. This CDR3 is built from 14 residues. Looked up from germline, CDR1 is SGHDN and CDR2 is FVKESK. The data originate from a study of blood T cell repertoires in COVID-19. Across the study: COVID-19 samples, acute and convalescent, were from the United States, Italy and Spain. PBMCs, B-cell-depleted T cells, or T cells were the source of the cDNA or gDNA that made up the material.

Data came from immunoSEQ multiplex PCR; TCRdb stores just in-frame clones and leaves some out. The sample has approximately 44,000 clones, 75% to 90% seen once. The specimen sequenced was peripheral blood. This TCR came from a middle-aged woman with acute or convalescent COVID-19. The gene calls are TRBV14 and TRBJ1-2; 8 positions agree with TRBD1. The DNA for the CDR3 is TGTGCCAGCAGCCAAGGCGGGACAGGTTATGGCTACACCTTC. Amino acids: CASSQGGTGYGYTF.